The rows below give T cell receptor beta chains drawn from one sample of a study of post-analysis software for immune sequencing data. Using its own MiXCR run on the PCR reads, TCRdb lists one record per CDR3 protein. This sample yields more than 350,000 distinct CDR3 sequences, of which 35% to 45% are seen a single time; 6% to 9% belongs to the top ten. The sample consisted of blood. The receptors shown here come from a girl aged 2-10 years with multiple sclerosis. Both conserved end residues are part of each CDR3. D genes are given only for firm matches. A row's size may be missing; if present it is once, few, many or a size class.

>.|TRBD2|TRBV18|TRBJ2-5
CASSPGTSGGQETQYF
TGTGCCAGCTCACCAGGGACTAGCGGAGGCCAAGAGACCCAGTACTTC
>.|.|TRBV24-1|TRBJ1-1
CATSDLWGEDTEAFF
TGTGCCACCAGTGATCTTTGGGGAGAGGACACTGAAGCTTTCTTT
>few|.|TRBV20-1|TRBJ2-5
CSARDRKTQYF
TGCAGTGCTAGAGATAGAAAGACCCAGTACTTC
>few|.|TRBV5-1|TRBJ2-7
CASSLYRTAYEQYF
TGCGCCAGCAGCTTGTATAGAACCGCCTACGAGCAGTACTTC
>once|.|TRBV5-1|TRBJ2-2
CASSIEGSTGELFF
TGCGCCAGCAGCATCGAGGGTTCCACCGGGGAGCTGTTTTTT
>.|TRBD1|TRBV9|TRBJ1-2
CASTGTGGAVGYTF
TGTGCCAGCACCGGGACAGGGGGCGCGGTTGGCTACACCTTC
>.|.|TRBV9|TRBJ2-3
CASSVAKSSDTQYF
TGTGCCAGCAGCGTAGCTAAGAGCTCAGATACGCAGTATTTT
>few|TRBD1|TRBV6-1|TRBJ2-3
CASRLQGQGYTDTQYF
TGTGCCAGCAGACTTCAGGGACAGGGATATACAGATACGCAGTATTTT
>.|.|TRBV13|TRBJ1-2
CASSLGLNGGYTF
TGTGCCAGCAGCTTAGGCCTAAATGGCGGCTACACCTTC
>.|TRBD2|TRBV5-1|TRBJ2-5
CASSWGGETQYF
TGCGCCAGCAGCTGGGGGGGGGAGACCCAGTACTTC
>.|.|TRBV6-5|TRBJ1-2
CASTRVRQSYGYTF
TGTGCCAGCACCCGAGTTCGGCAGTCCTATGGCTACACCTTC
>.|.|TRBV15|TRBJ1-1
CATSRDLAGRLEAFF
TGTGCCACCAGCAGAGATCTCGCTGGGCGGCTTGAAGCTTTCTTT
>.|TRBD1|TRBV5-1|TRBJ2-7
CASSPGTGALHEQYF
TGCGCCAGCAGCCCAGGGACAGGGGCTCTCCACGAGCAGTACTTC
>.|TRBD2|TRBV7-9|TRBJ2-7
CASTGGGSYEQYF
TGTGCCAGCACAGGCGGGGGCTCCTACGAGCAGTACTTC
>few|TRBD1|TRBV5-6|TRBJ2-1
CASSHETGTGGNEQFF
TGTGCCAGCAGCCACGAGACCGGGACAGGGGGCAATGAGCAGTTCTTC
>.|.|TRBV7-2|TRBJ1-2
CASSALGGALGYTF
TGTGCCAGCAGCGCCCTTGGGGGGGCGCTTGGCTACACCTTC
>.|.|TRBV4-3|TRBJ2-1
CASSQEATSIPSSYNEQFF
TGCGCCAGCAGCCAAGAGGCTACGAGCATCCCGAGCTCCTACAATGAGCAGTTCTTC
>.|.|TRBV6-5|TRBJ1-1
CASSSGFGVSEAFF
TGTGCCAGCAGTTCAGGGTTTGGGGTGTCTGAAGCTTTCTTT
>few|.|TRBV4-1|TRBJ2-5
CASSQRTTGFQETQYF
TGCGCCAGCAGCCAGAGAACAACAGGCTTCCAAGAGACCCAGTACTTC
>few|TRBD1|TRBV28|TRBJ2-7
CASSLTGTVSYEQYF
TGTGCCAGCAGCTTGACCGGGACAGTATCCTACGAGCAGTACTTC
>few|.|TRBV7-6|TRBJ1-6
CASSLEFAGLNSPLHF
TGTGCCAGCAGCTTAGAATTCGCAGGGCTGAATTCACCCCTCCACTTT
>few|TRBD1|TRBV11-1|TRBJ2-4
CASSPGQADIQYF
TGTGCCAGCAGCCCGGGACAGGCGGATATTCAGTACTTC
>.|TRBD1|TRBV7-2|TRBJ2-6
CASSRQGASGANVLTF
TGTGCCAGCAGCCGACAGGGGGCAAGTGGGGCCAACGTCCTGACTTTC
>few|.|TRBV7-8|TRBJ2-1
CASAQGSYNEQFF
TGTGCCAGCGCGCAGGGCTCCTACAATGAGCAGTTCTTC
>few|.|TRBV29-1|TRBJ1-1
CSVVLPGVNTEAFF
TGCAGCGTTGTCCTCCCGGGGGTGAACACTGAAGCTTTCTTT
>.|.|TRBV7-2|TRBJ2-7
CASSLYFGEIAKNIQYF
.
>.|.|TRBV12-3/TRBV12-4|TRBJ2-7
CASSFVIPLSRAEQYF
TGTGCCAGCAGTTTTGTTATCCCCTTGAGTAGGGCCGAGCAGTACTTC
>few|TRBD1|TRBV7-2|TRBJ2-5
CASSSIDRAEETQYF
TGTGCCAGCAGCTCAATAGACAGGGCCGAAGAGACCCAGTACTTC
>.|.|TRBV12-3/TRBV12-4|TRBJ1-6
CASSLGASFNSPLHF
TGTGCCAGCAGTTTAGGGGCATCCTTCAATTCACCCCTCCACTTT
>once|.|TRBV19|TRBJ1-5
CASSLERVGNQPQHF
TGTGCCAGTAGTCTGGAGAGGGTCGGCAATCAGCCCCAGCATTTT
>.|.|TRBV7-2|TRBJ1-2
CASSFQGTNYGYTF
TGTGCCAGCAGCTTCCAGGGGACTAACTATGGCTACACCTTC
>.|.|TRBV14|TRBJ2-1
CASSHLAERGDYNEQFF
TGTGCCAGCAGCCACTTAGCGGAGAGGGGAGACTACAATGAGCAGTTCTTC
>.|.|TRBV29-1|TRBJ2-4
CSVSGQLLRSKNIQYF
TGCAGCGTCTCCGGGCAACTCCTACGATCCAAAAACATTCAGTACTTC
>.|.|TRBV6-4|TRBJ2-3
CASSDSRGGAGTDTQYF
TGTGCCAGCAGTGACTCAAGAGGGGGGGCTGGCACAGATACGCAGTATTTT
>few|TRBD1|TRBV12-3/TRBV12-4|TRBJ2-3
CASSPPGQGADTQYF
TGTGCCAGCAGCCCCCCGGGACAGGGGGCAGATACGCAGTATTTT
>.|TRBD2|TRBV11-1|TRBJ2-5
CASSGTSRETQYF
TGTGCCAGCAGCGGGACTAGTCGGGAGACCCAGTACTTC
>.|TRBD2|TRBV28|TRBJ2-1
CASSFLELAGNDEQFF
TGTGCCAGCAGTTTCCTGGAACTAGCGGGGAACGATGAGCAGTTCTTC
>few|.|TRBV6-2/TRBV6-3|TRBJ2-5
CASSYRTEEETQYF
TGTGCCAGCAGTTACCGGACAGAGGAAGAGACCCAGTACTTC
>few|.|TRBV5-1|TRBJ2-4
CASTFGRNDFRVSLAKNIQYF
TGCGCCAGCACCTTCGGCCGAAACGACTTCAGGGTCTCCTTAGCCAAAAACATTCAGTACTTC
>few|.|TRBV14|TRBJ2-6
CASSQFDGANVLTF
TGTGCCAGCAGCCAATTCGATGGGGCCAACGTCCTGACTTTC
>.|.|TRBV20-1|TRBJ2-1
CSAYSGPLTYNEQFF
TGCAGTGCTTATTCAGGGCCGTTGACCTACAATGAGCAGTTCTTC
>.|.|TRBV4-3|TRBJ2-7
CASSQDLGDIYEQYF
TGCGCCAGCAGCCAAGATTTGGGGGACATATACGAGCAGTACTTC
>few|.|TRBV7-2|TRBJ2-7
CASSSRTGRAYEQYF
TGTGCCAGCAGCTCCAGGACAGGGAGGGCCTACGAGCAGTACTTC
>few|TRBD2|TRBV20-1|TRBJ2-1
CSARAREAYNEQFF
TGCAGTGCTAGGGCGCGGGAGGCCTACAATGAGCAGTTCTTC
>.|TRBD1|TRBV5-1|TRBJ1-1
CASSGTAKLKDTEAFF
TGCGCCAGCTCCGGGACAGCCAAACTTAAGGACACTGAAGCTTTCTTT
>.|.|TRBV6-5|TRBJ2-3
CASSSGPAQYF
TGTGCCAGCAGTTCGGGACCTGCGCAGTATTTT
>.|.|TRBV20-1|TRBJ2-1
CSARDYGGLKSNEQFF
TGCAGTGCTAGAGATTATGGGGGACTGAAGAGCAATGAGCAGTTCTTC
>few|TRBD2|TRBV12-3/TRBV12-4|TRBJ2-3
CASSRGSGSTDTQYF
TGTGCCAGCAGCCGTGGTAGCGGGAGCACAGATACGCAGTATTTT
>few|TRBD1|TRBV12-3/TRBV12-4|TRBJ1-1
CASSLDRADTEAFF
TGTGCCAGCAGCCTGGACAGGGCGGACACTGAAGCTTTCTTT
>few|.|TRBV18|TRBJ2-6
CASSPFQGKFFLTSSGANVLTF
TGTGCCAGCTCACCATTTCAGGGGAAGTTTTTCCTAACCAGCTCTGGGGCCAACGTCCTGACTTTC
>.|.|TRBV29-1|TRBJ1-2
CSVERAQGHYGYTF
TGCAGCGTTGAAAGGGCCCAGGGACACTATGGCTACACCTTC
>many|.|TRBV28|TRBJ2-1
CASTVRPGSTYNEQFF
TGTGCCAGCACCGTACGGCCAGGGAGTACCTACAATGAGCAGTTCTTC
>once|.|TRBV29-1|TRBJ2-5
CSVGRELTQYF
TGCAGCGTGGGACGGGAGTTGACCCAGTACTTC
>.|TRBD2|TRBV20-1|TRBJ2-1
CSASYISGSSYNEQFF
TGCAGTGCTAGCTACATCAGCGGGAGCTCCTACAATGAGCAGTTCTTC